These 4 T cell receptor beta chains originate from one sample sequenced in a study of a mutant IDH1 vaccine in newly diagnosed glioma. Time point specified: week 47, end of study. Mutant IDH1 20-mer peptide, at 300 ug, made up each vaccine dose, with topical imiquimod. For these TCRs, the target antigens are not known. Some clones are missing from TCRdb's copy, which holds only in-frame ones; the method was immunoSEQ multiplex PCR. The sample includes approximately 35,000 clones, 80% to 95% of them seen just once. The starting material was PBMCs, obtained from a glioma patient whose treatment included an IDH1 peptide vaccine. The receptors were sampled from a woman between 40 and 50 years old with glioma.

V is TRBV4-2 and J is TRBJ1-4, with TRBD1 matching over 9 bases. CDR1 and CDR2 (germline): LGHNA, YNFKEQ. V lost 4 bases to trimming and J lost 8 bases; unmatched junction nucleotides: 5. The CDR3 extends over 14 amino acids. The CDR3 nucleotides are TGTGCCAGCAGCCCAAGACAGGGGGAAGAAAAACTGTTTTTT. This gives the protein CASSPRQGEEKLFF.

This chain connects TRBV29-1 to TRBJ2-1; tentative D call: TRBD2 (5 bases). V dropped 2 bases and J dropped 4 bases, with 6 bases sitting between them. The CDR3 loop spans 12 amino acids. Per germline, CDR1 SQVTM and CDR2 ANQGSEA. The CDR3 region is CSVERGYNEQFF. CDR3 DNA: TGCAGCGTTGAACGGGGTTACAATGAGCAGTTCTTC.

V usage is TRBV5-1 and J usage is TRBJ1-5; D is undetermined. This CDR3 has 14 amino acids. Germline V gene data show CDR1 as SGHRS and CDR2 as YFSETQ. The V end was cut by 2 bases, the J end by 9 bases, with 15 bases between. CDR3 nucleotides: TGCGCCAGCAGCTTAGACACCACCTCTGGGCCCCAGCATTTT. Translating it yields CASSLDTTSGPQHF.

This sequence joins TRBV5-1 and TRBJ2-1; 10 positions agree with TRBD2. The ends lost 2 bases at V and 8 bases at J; junction bases unmatched: 4. CDR1 SGHRS and CDR2 YFSETQ come from the germline V gene. The CDR3 has 14 amino acids. CDR3 protein: CASSFVAGGDEQFF. DNA for the CDR3: TGCGCCAGCAGCTTCGTAGCGGGAGGCGATGAGCAGTTCTTC.